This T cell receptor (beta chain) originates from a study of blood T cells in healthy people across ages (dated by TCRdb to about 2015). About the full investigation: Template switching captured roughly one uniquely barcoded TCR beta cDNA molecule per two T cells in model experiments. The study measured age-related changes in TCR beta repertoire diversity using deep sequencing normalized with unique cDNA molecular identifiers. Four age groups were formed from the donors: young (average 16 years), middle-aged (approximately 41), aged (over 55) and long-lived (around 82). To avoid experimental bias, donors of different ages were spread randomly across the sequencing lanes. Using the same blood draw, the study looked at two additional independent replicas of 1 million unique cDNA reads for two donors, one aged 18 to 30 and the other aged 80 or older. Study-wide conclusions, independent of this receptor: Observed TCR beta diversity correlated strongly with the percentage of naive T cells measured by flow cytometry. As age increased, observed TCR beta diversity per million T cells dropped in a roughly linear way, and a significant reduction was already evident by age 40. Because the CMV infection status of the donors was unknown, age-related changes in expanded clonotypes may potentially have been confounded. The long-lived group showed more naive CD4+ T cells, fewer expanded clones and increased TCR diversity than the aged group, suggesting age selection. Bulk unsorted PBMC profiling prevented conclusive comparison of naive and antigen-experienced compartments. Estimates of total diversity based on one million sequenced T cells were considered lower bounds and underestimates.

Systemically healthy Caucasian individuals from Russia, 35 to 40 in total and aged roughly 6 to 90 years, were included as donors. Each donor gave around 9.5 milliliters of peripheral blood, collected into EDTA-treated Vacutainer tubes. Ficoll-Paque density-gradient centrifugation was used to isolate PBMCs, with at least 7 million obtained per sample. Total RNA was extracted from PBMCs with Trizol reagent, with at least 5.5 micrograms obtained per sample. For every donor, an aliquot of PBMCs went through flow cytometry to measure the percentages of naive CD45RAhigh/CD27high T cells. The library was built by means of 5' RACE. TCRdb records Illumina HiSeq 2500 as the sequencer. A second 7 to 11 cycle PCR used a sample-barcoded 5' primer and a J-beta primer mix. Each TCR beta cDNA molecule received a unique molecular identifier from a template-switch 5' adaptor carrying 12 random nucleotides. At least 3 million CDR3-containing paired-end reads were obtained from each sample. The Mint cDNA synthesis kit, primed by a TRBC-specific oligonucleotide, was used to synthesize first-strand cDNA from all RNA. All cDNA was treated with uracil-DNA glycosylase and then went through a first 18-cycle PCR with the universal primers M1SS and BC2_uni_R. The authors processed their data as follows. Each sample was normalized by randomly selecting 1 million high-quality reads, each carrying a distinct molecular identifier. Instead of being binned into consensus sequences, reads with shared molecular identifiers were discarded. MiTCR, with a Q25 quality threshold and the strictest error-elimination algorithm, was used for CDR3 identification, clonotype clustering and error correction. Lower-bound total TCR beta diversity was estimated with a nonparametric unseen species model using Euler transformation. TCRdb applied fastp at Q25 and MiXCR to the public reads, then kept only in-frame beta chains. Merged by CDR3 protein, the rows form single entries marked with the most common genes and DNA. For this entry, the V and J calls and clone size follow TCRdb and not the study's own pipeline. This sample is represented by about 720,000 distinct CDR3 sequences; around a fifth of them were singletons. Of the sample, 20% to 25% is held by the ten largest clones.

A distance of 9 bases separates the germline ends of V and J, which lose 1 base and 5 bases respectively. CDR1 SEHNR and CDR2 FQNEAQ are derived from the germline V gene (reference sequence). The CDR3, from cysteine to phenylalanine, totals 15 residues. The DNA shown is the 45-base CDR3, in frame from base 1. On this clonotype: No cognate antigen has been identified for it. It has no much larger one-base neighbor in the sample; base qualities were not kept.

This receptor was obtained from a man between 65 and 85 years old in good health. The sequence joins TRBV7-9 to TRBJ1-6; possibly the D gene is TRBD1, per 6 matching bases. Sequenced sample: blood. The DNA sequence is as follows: TGTGCCAGCAGCTTAGTGTCAGGGGATAATTCACCCCTCCACTTT. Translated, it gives CASSLVSGDNSPLHF.